Below, 29 T cell receptor beta chains from the same sample are listed, as sequenced in a study of blood T cell repertoires in COVID-19. Using immunoSEQ multiplex PCR, the repertoire was profiled, and TCRdb retains in-frame clones only, with some absent. The sample records over 250,000 clones, 75% to 90% being singletons. The sequencing input was peripheral blood. All receptors derive from an older woman with COVID-19, enrolled during active disease.

The gene calls are TRBV10-3 and TRBJ1-2, with 7 nucleotides matching TRBD1. The trim removed 3 bases at V and 7 bases at J, leaving 5 bases unmatched. The CDR3 runs to 13 residues. From germline, CDR1 is ENHRY and CDR2 SYGVKD. The CDR3 spells CAISEQGPGGYTF. The CDR3 DNA reads TGTGCCATCAGTGAACAGGGGCCTGGTGGCTACACCTTC.

The CDR3 sequence: CAWAPGGGQPQHF. The CDR3 coding sequence is TGTGCCTGGGCCCCAGGGGGCGGACAGCCCCAGCATTTT. The rearrangement links TRBV30 to TRBJ1-5; 8 positions match TRBD1. This CDR3 is built from 13 residues. V dropped 5 bases and J dropped 7; count of bases not matched to a gene: 7. Germline V gene data show CDR1 as GTSNPN and CDR2 as SVGIG (reference sequence).

The chain employs TRBV25-1 and TRBJ1-1; D not resolved. CDR3 length equals 12 residues. V was clipped by 6 bases and J by 3 bases, with 8 bases between them. Per the germline V gene, CDR1 is MGHDK and CDR2 is SYGVNS. DNA for the CDR3: TGTGCCAGCAGATGGGGAGACACTGAAGCTTTCTTT. Encoded protein: CASRWGDTEAFF.

The CDR3 spells CASRQQAGNTIYF. CDR3 DNA: TGCGCCAGCAGGCAACAGGCTGGAAACACCATATATTTT. The chain carries TRBV5-1 and TRBJ1-3; D is possibly TRBD1 (5 bases). CDR1 and CDR2 from the germline V gene are SGHRS and YFSETQ. The CDR3 length is 13 residues. The V gene lost 5 bases and the J gene lost 2 bases, with 8 bases spanning the gap.

The rearrangement links TRBV6-1 to TRBJ2-2; weak D call: TRBD1 (5 bases). This CDR3 is built from 15 residues. Trimming left V 2 bases short and J 1 base short, with 8 bases between. Germline V lookup: CDR1 MNHNS, CDR2 SASEGT. CDR3 nucleotide sequence: TGTGCCAGCAGTGAATTGGGGCTGAACACCGGGGAGCTGTTTTTT. Amino acids: CASSELGLNTGELFF.

The rearrangement links TRBV28 to TRBJ2-1, with 11 bases that match TRBD2. The CDR3 runs 16 residues. The V gene's germline CDR1 is MDHEN and CDR2 SYDVKM. Germline trimming cut 6 bases from V and 8 bases from J; bases unmatched to any gene: 12. The CDR3 DNA reads TGTGCCAGCAGCCTATGGCTAGCGGGAGGTAGCGATGAGCAGTTCTTC. Its translation is CASSLWLAGGSDEQFF.

V is TRBV7-2 and J is TRBJ1-3; D call uncertain. V was clipped by 6 bases and J by 0 bases, with 6 bases between them. The CDR3 has 13 residues. CDR1 SGHTA and CDR2 FQGNSA come from the germline V gene. CDR3: CASSTNSGNTIYF. In nucleotides, the CDR3 is TGTGCCAGCAGTACTAACTCTGGAAACACCATATATTTT.

This chain links TRBV19 with TRBJ2-4; 7 positions agree with TRBD2. CDR3 length: 11 residues. The J segment lost 7 bases and the V segment lost 6 bases, leaving 0 bases of the junction unmatched. Germline V CDR1 and CDR2: LNHDA, SQIVND (reference sequence). For the CDR3, the DNA is TGTGCCAGTAGCGGGGGGAACATTCAGTACTTC. Protein product: CASSGGNIQYF.

The chain recombines TRBV5-4 with TRBJ2-2, with D perhaps TRBD1 (6 bases). The CDR3 spans 15 residues. CDR1 is SGHNT and CDR2 is YYREEE in the germline V gene (reference sequence). Trimming took 4 bases from V and 7 from J, leaving 17 bases between them. The CDR3 DNA reads as TGTGCCAGCAGCGGGACCCCAGGGGCGGGCGGGGAGCTGTTTTTT. It is translated as CASSGTPGAGGELFF.

The chain has TRBV10-3 and TRBJ2-7; D not resolved. Germline loops: CDR1 ENHRY, CDR2 SYGVKD. The CDR3 length is 12 residues. The V end lost 8 bases, the J end lost 0 bases, and 8 bases lay between the germline ends. Here the CDR3 DNA reads TGTGCCATCGGGTCTAGCTCCTACGAGCAGTACTTC. Amino acids: CAIGSSSYEQYF.

V is TRBV4-1 and J is TRBJ2-5; the match to TRBD1 covers 7 bases. The CDR3 covers 13 residues. J gave up 9 bases and V 5 bases, and 9 bases lay outside the gene matches. Per germline, CDR1 MGHRA and CDR2 YSYEKL. CDR3 amino acids: CASSSPGGRSQYF. The CDR3 nucleotides are TGCGCCAGCAGCTCCCCAGGGGGAAGGTCCCAGTACTTC.

The CDR3 nucleotides read TGTGCCAGCAACGAGGGGGCATGGACCCAGTACTTC. It codes for CASNEGAWTQYF. V is TRBV6-5 and J is TRBJ2-5; 7 positions match TRBD1. Trimming at V came to 7 bases and at J to 7 bases, leaving 6 bases not matched to a gene. The CDR3 has 12 residues. Germline CDR1 reads MNHEY; CDR2 reads SVGAGI.

The chain uses TRBV28 and TRBJ1-4; 8 bases fit TRBD1. This CDR3 is 13 amino acids long. Per the germline V gene, CDR1 is MDHEN and CDR2 is SYDVKM. V shed 4 bases and J 7 bases; nucleotides not matched to a gene: 2. The chain's CDR3 is CASSSRGREKLFF. CDR3 DNA sequence: TGTGCCAGCAGTTCCAGGGGGCGTGAAAAACTGTTTTTT. Using reference TRBV28 and TRBJ1-4 for the parts outside the CDR3, the full variable domain is DVKVTQSSRYLVKRTGEKVFLECVQDMDHENMFWYRQDPGLGLRLIYFSYDVKMKEKGDIPEGYSVSREKKERFSLILESASTNQTSMYLCASSSRGREKLFFGSGTQLSVL.

The V gene is TRBV28, the J gene TRBJ1-2; 7 nucleotides line up with TRBD1. J was trimmed by 4 bases and V by 7 bases; bases with no gene match: 9. The CDR3 length is 14 residues. Germline lookup yields CDR1 MDHEN and CDR2 SYDVKM. The CDR3 reads CASTPGQRTYGYTF. DNA of the CDR3: TGTGCCAGCACCCCGGGACAGAGGACCTATGGCTACACCTTC.

The chain links TRBV19 to TRBJ1-4, with 9 bases that match TRBD1. Looked up from germline, CDR1 is LNHDA and CDR2 is SQIVND (reference sequence). The CDR3 is 14 amino acids. The junction had 6 bases not matched to a gene; V was cut back by 6 bases and J by 7 bases. CDR3 amino acids: CASRPGQGSEKLFF. CDR3 nucleotide sequence: TGTGCCAGTAGACCCGGACAGGGGAGTGAAAAACTGTTTTTT.

This clone was counted only a few times. The chain joins TRBV9 to TRBJ2-1, with TRBD1 identical over 10 bases. The germline V gene encodes CDR1 SGDLS and CDR2 YYNGEE. This CDR3 is 15 amino acids long. Trimming at V came to 5 bases and at J to 7 bases, leaving 9 bases not matched to a gene. The CDR3 spells CASSDRRTGGNEQFF. The CDR3 DNA is TGTGCCAGCAGTGACCGGAGGACAGGGGGAAATGAGCAGTTCTTC.

The CDR3 DNA is TGTGCCAGCTCACCACAAGCGGATTATGGCTACACCTTC. This codes for CASSPQADYGYTF. This chain links TRBV18 with TRBJ1-2; D unresolved. The CDR3 sequence is 13 residues long. Germline V gene data show CDR1 as KGHSH and CDR2 as LQKENI. V was cut by 1 base and J by 5 bases, with 8 bases left in between.

This rearrangement joins TRBV29-1 to TRBJ1-1; a possible D gene is TRBD1 (5 bases). From germline, CDR1 is SQVTM and CDR2 ANQGSEA. Trimming removed 7 bases from V and 0 bases from J, with 12 bases in between. The CDR3 is made up of 13 amino acids. This CDR3 is CSAGGRLNTEAFF. The CDR3, as DNA: TGCAGCGCTGGGGGGAGGTTGAACACTGAAGCTTTCTTT.

This rearrangement joins TRBV6-5 to TRBJ1-2, with TRBD1 matching 7 bases. CDR3 size: 16 residues. V lost 3 bases to trimming and J lost 2 bases; unmatched junction nucleotides: 9. In germline, CDR1 is MNHEY, CDR2 SVGAGI. For the CDR3, the DNA is TGTGCCAGCAGTTATTTCGCGACAGGGAAAAACTATGGCTACACCTTC. Residues: CASSYFATGKNYGYTF.

The chain joins TRBV7-2 to TRBJ1-2; 11 bases line up with TRBD1. The CDR3 is 16 amino acids. Germline CDR1 reads SGHTA; CDR2 reads FQGNSA. The J segment lost 6 bases and the V segment lost 1 base, leaving 7 bases of the junction unmatched. Here the CDR3 reads CASSLDWTGGGNGYTF. The CDR3 DNA is TGTGCCAGCAGCTTAGATTGGACAGGGGGCGGGAATGGCTACACCTTC.

The chain carries TRBV28 and TRBJ2-7; a weak D match, TRBD1 (6 bases). The CDR3 contains 14 residues. Germline V gives CDR1 MDHEN, CDR2 SYDVKM. V lost 3 bases and J lost 3, with 12 bases in between. CDR3 protein: CASSFPRDNYEQYF. In DNA, the CDR3 is TGTGCCAGCAGTTTCCCCCGGGACAACTACGAGCAGTACTTC. Full variable domain (rest looked up from reference TRBV28 and TRBJ2-7): DVKVTQSSRYLVKRTGEKVFLECVQDMDHENMFWYRQDPGLGLRLIYFSYDVKMKEKGDIPEGYSVSREKKERFSLILESASTNQTSMYLCASSFPRDNYEQYFGPGTRLTVT.

The chain links TRBV15 to TRBJ2-1; unclear D gene. Per the germline V gene, CDR1 is LNHNV and CDR2 is YYDKDF (reference sequence). V lost 0 bases to trimming and J lost 5 bases, with 5 bases between them. The CDR3 extends over 13 amino acids. The DNA of the CDR3 is TGTGCCACCAGCAGAGATCAGGACAATGAGCAGTTCTTC. Its protein is CATSRDQDNEQFF.

The chain combines TRBV6-5 with TRBJ2-1; D gene ambiguous. Germline V gene data show CDR1 as MNHEY and CDR2 as SVGAGI. V dropped 6 bases and J dropped 6 bases, with 15 bases sitting between them. The CDR3 spans 14 residues. The CDR3 region has the DNA TGTGCCAGCAGACCGGGTCTACTTAGCAATGAGCAGTTCTTC. Protein product: CASRPGLLSNEQFF.

The genes are TRBV7-2 and TRBJ2-1; a weak D match, TRBD2 (6 bases). Trimming took 5 bases from V and 1 from J, leaving 15 bases between them. CDR3 length: 16 residues. Germline CDR1 and CDR2: SGHTA and FQGNSA. Here the CDR3 DNA reads TGTGCCAGCAGCCCAACCAGACTAGTTTCCTACAATGAGCAGTTCTTC. This sequence encodes CASSPTRLVSYNEQFF. The full variable domain, completed using reference TRBV7-2 and TRBJ2-1, is GAGVSQSPSNKVTEKGKDVELRCDPISGHTALYWYRQSLGQGLEFLIYFQGNSAPDKSGLPSDRFSAERTGGSVSTLTIQRTQQEDSAVYLCASSPTRLVSYNEQFFGPGTRLTVL.

The chain couples TRBV3-1 (or the pseudogene TRBV3-2) to TRBJ2-5, with D possibly matching TRBD1 (6 bases). The CDR3 covers 15 residues. V lost 0 bases and J 5 bases, leaving 13 bases between the germline ends. From germline, CDR1 is LGHDT and CDR2 YNNKEL (reference sequence). The CDR3 reads CASSQEGAGSETQYF. The CDR3, as DNA: TGTGCCAGCAGCCAAGAGGGGGCAGGGTCCGAGACCCAGTACTTC.

The chain recombines TRBV6-1 with TRBJ2-7; 10 bases line up with TRBD2. V shed 2 bases and J 5 bases; nucleotides not matched to a gene: 6. Germline values: CDR1 MNHNS, CDR2 SASEGT. The CDR3 extends over 15 amino acids. CDR3 DNA sequence: TGTGCCAGCAGTGAAAGGGCTAGCGGGAGCAACGAGCAGTACTTC. Translation gives CASSERASGSNEQYF.

The CDR3 nucleotides are TGTGCCAGCAGCCGTAGAGGGACAGCCGACGAGCAGTACTTC. The encoded protein is CASSRRGTADEQYF. V usage is TRBV3-1 (or the pseudogene TRBV3-2) and J usage is TRBJ2-7; 7 nucleotides line up with TRBD1. Looked up from germline, CDR1 is LGHDT and CDR2 is YNNKEL (reference sequence). Unmatched junction bases numbered 8, after V lost 4 bases and J lost 5 bases. The CDR3 has 14 amino acids.

In its sample, this clone was seen once. The chain recombines TRBV5-1 with TRBJ2-3; maybe TRBD1 (5 bases). This CDR3 is 15 amino acids long. The germline V and J ends were trimmed by 2 bases and 6 bases, with 16 bases remaining between them. Germline CDR1 and CDR2: SGHRS and YFSETQ. The CDR3 region is CASSFSLGRADTQYF. In DNA form, the CDR3 reads TGCGCCAGCAGCTTCTCCCTTGGCAGGGCGGATACGCAGTATTTT.

This sequence joins TRBV19 and TRBJ1-2; 9 bases line up with TRBD1. Germline values: CDR1 LNHDA, CDR2 SQIVND (reference sequence). The CDR3 spans 14 residues. V was clipped by 4 bases and J by 8 bases; unmatched bases: 8. This CDR3 is CASSTWTGENGYTF. For the CDR3, the DNA is TGTGCCAGTAGTACCTGGACAGGGGAGAACGGCTACACCTTC.